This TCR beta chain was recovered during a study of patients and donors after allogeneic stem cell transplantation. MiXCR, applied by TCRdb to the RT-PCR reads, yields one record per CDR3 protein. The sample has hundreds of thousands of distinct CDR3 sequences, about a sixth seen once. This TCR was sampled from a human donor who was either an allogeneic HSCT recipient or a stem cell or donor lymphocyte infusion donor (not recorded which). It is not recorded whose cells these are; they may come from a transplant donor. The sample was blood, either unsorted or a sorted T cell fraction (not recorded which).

This CDR3 reads CASSLGRRRNTEAFF. DNA of the CDR3: TGTGCCAGCAGCTTAGGACGGCGACGGAACACTGAAGCTTTCTTT. J is TRBJ1-1 and V is TRBV7-9; D remains ambiguous. This CDR3 spans 15 amino acids. Germline loops: CDR1 SEHNR, CDR2 FQNEAQ (reference sequence). V lost 1 base and J lost 1, with 10 bases in between.